The text below deals with one TCR beta chain. These data belong to a study of blood T cell repertoires in COVID-19. Study-level information: Italy, Spain and the United States were the sources of the convalescent and acute COVID-19 samples. The cDNA or gDNA used as material had been derived from T cells, B-cell-depleted T cells, or PBMCs.

The germline gives CDR1 SGHTA, CDR2 FQGNSA. CDR3 length: 16 amino acids. The ends lost 7 bases at V and 4 bases at J; junction bases unmatched: 10. Authors' methods: Estimated nucleated cell counts came from reference gene primer amplification. Profiled with immunoSEQ multiplex PCR; TCRdb holds only in-frame clones, not every one. V and J calls and clone size follow that table, whereas D and trimming were derived from the DNA. The sample gives 280,000 or so clones, around 82% of which show up once; around 10% is in the top ten. This TCR was recovered from a woman aged 50 to 65 who had recovered from COVID-19. This chain joins TRBV7-2 and TRBJ1-2, with 12 bases identical to TRBD1. The source material was peripheral blood. CDR3: CASMPGTGGRAYGYTF. The CDR3 nucleotides are TGTGCCAGCATGCCTGGGACAGGGGGCAGAGCCTATGGCTACACCTTC.